These 14 T cell receptor beta chains came from one sample sequenced in a study of blood T cell repertoires in COVID-19. Clones were read by immunoSEQ multiplex PCR, and TCRdb kept only the in-frame ones, dropping some. The repertoire holds fewer than 250,000 clones, with about 83% as singletons. The sequenced sample consisted of PBMCs or T cells enriched from blood (not recorded which). The receptor set was obtained from a woman in her 50s who had been exposed to COVID-19.

The chain carries TRBV29-1 and TRBJ1-1; D ambiguous. Trimming left V 4 bases short and J 6 bases short, with 21 bases between. There are 15 residues in the CDR3. Germline V lookup: CDR1 SQVTM, CDR2 ANQGSEA. The CDR3 reads CSVGGISSLSAEAFF. DNA for the CDR3: TGCAGCGTTGGCGGAATTAGTTCCTTGAGCGCTGAAGCTTTCTTT.

This chain joins TRBV18 and TRBJ2-7, with 9 bases lining up with TRBD2. Germline CDR1 is KGHSH and CDR2 is LQKENI. The CDR3 sequence is 16 residues long. V was clipped by 2 bases and J by 7 bases; unmatched bases: 12. The CDR3 loop is CASSPSGSGGPGEQYF. In nucleotides, the CDR3 is TGTGCCAGCTCACCATCGGGCAGCGGGGGGCCAGGAGAGCAGTACTTC. Full variable domain (missing parts from reference TRBV18 and TRBJ2-7): NAGVMQNPRHLVRRRGQEARLRCSPMKGHSHVYWYRQLPEEGLKFMVYLQKENIIDESGMPKERFSAEFPKEGPSILRIQQVVRGDSAAYFCASSPSGSGGPGEQYFGPGTRLTVT.

This chain's CDR3 is CASSLQAGGIRTDTQYF. Here the CDR3 DNA reads TGCGCCAGCAGTTTGCAAGCGGGGGGTATTCGCACAGATACGCAGTATTTT. The chain couples TRBV4-1 to TRBJ2-3; 9 bases are shared with TRBD2. The CDR3 length is 17 residues. Germline CDR1 MGHRA, CDR2 YSYEKL. The V and J ends lost 6 bases and 1 base, in that order; junction bases with no gene match: 11.

The chain is built from TRBV7-6 and TRBJ1-3; TRBD1 is a possible D gene (6 bases). The V and J ends lost 0 bases and 4 bases respectively, with 16 bases between them. CDR1 SGHVS and CDR2 FNYEAQ come from the germline V gene. This CDR3 contains 17 residues. CDR3 in amino acids: CASSLAGQGQSGNTIYF. The CDR3 DNA is TGTGCCAGCAGCTTAGCGGGGCAGGGGCAATCCGGAAACACCATATATTTT.

V is TRBV6-5 and J is TRBJ1-1; D might be TRBD1 (5 bases). CDR3 length equals 12 residues. In germline, CDR1 is MNHEY, CDR2 SVGAGI. V was clipped by 7 bases and J by 6 bases, with 12 bases between them. The chain's CDR3 is CASKSGVPEAFF. The CDR3 DNA sequence: TGTGCCAGCAAATCGGGGGTGCCTGAAGCTTTCTTT.

This sequence joins TRBV5-8 and TRBJ2-3; 7 nucleotides align to TRBD2. Germline CDR1 and CDR2: SGHTS and YDEGEE. The CDR3 consists of 17 residues. V lost 4 bases and J lost 1; bases outside the gene matches: 12. CDR3 bases: TGTGCCAGCAGCCCCGCCCGGGGCGGGGGTGGCACAGATACGCAGTATTTT. It translates to CASSPARGGGGTDTQYF. Complete variable domain (other parts from reference TRBV5-8 and TRBJ2-3): EAGVTQSPTHLIKTRGQQATLRCSPISGHTSVYWYQQALGLGLQFLLWYDEGEERNRGNFPPRFSGRQFPNYSSELNVNALELEDSALYLCASSPARGGGGTDTQYFGPGTRLTVL.

This sequence joins TRBV28 and TRBJ1-4; D perhaps matches TRBD1 (5 bases). The CDR3 covers 14 residues. Germline values: CDR1 MDHEN, CDR2 SYDVKM. The V end lost 1 base, the J end lost 8 bases, and 11 bases lay between the germline ends. Written as DNA, the CDR3 is TGTGCCAGCAGTTTATTTTCCAGGGAAGAAAAACTGTTTTTT. Translation: CASSLFSREEKLFF.

The genes are TRBV7-8 and TRBJ1-4, with D unclear. This CDR3 has 15 amino acids. Germline CDR1 is SGHVS and CDR2 is FQNEAQ. Trimming cost V 5 bases and J 1 base, with 11 bases left between them. The DNA of the CDR3 is TGTGCCAGCAGCAATAACCCCAGAACTAATGAAAAACTGTTTTTT. Protein: CASSNNPRTNEKLFF.

The chain links TRBV2 to TRBJ1-1; possibly TRBD1 for D (6 bases). The CDR3 consists of 15 residues. Germline CDR1 and CDR2: SNHLY and FYNNEI. Between the trimmed V and J ends, which lost 7 bases and 5 bases, there was a span of 20 bases. This CDR3 reads CASTFSQGRGTEAFF. CDR3 DNA: TGTGCCAGCACCTTTTCCCAGGGGCGAGGGACTGAAGCTTTCTTT.

This sequence joins TRBV19 and TRBJ1-3; D is unclear. CDR1 LNHDA and CDR2 SQIVND come from the germline V gene (reference sequence). This CDR3 spans 16 amino acids. Trimming removed 3 bases from V and 0 bases from J, with 12 bases in between. The CDR3 region is CASSINGRHSGNTIYF. In nucleotides, the CDR3 is TGTGCCAGTAGTATCAACGGCAGGCACTCTGGAAACACCATATATTTT.

The genes are TRBV14 and TRBJ1-4, with D unresolved. The ends were cut back, 4 bases at V and 4 bases at J, with 13 bases in the middle. This CDR3 has 15 amino acids. From germline, CDR1 is SGHDN and CDR2 FVKESK. The CDR3 sequence is CASSPRRGDNEKLFF. The CDR3 DNA sequence: TGTGCCAGCAGCCCTCGACGAGGAGATAATGAAAAACTGTTTTTT.

The rearrangement uses TRBV7-2 and TRBJ1-1; TRBD1 matches at 7 bases. This CDR3 is 15 amino acids long. Trimming cost V 4 bases and J 0 bases; bases outside gene matches: 5. Germline CDR1 and CDR2: SGHTA and FQGNSA. CDR3 sequence reads: CASSSTQGVNTEAFF. The CDR3 DNA reads as TGTGCCAGCAGCTCTACCCAGGGGGTGAACACTGAAGCTTTCTTT.

This clone showed up just a few times. The rearrangement joins TRBV27 to TRBJ2-1; D is unclear. CDR1 and CDR2 from the germline V gene are MNHEY and SMNVEV (reference sequence). V was pared by 2 bases and J by 5 bases, with 13 bases between. The CDR3 is 15 amino acids. The CDR3 bases are TGTGCCAGCAGTTTAAACAGCCTACGAGACAATGAGCAGTTCTTC. It yields the protein CASSLNSLRDNEQFF.

This chain connects TRBV6-2 or TRBV6-3 to TRBJ2-5, with 7 bases lining up with TRBD1. This CDR3 is built from 15 residues. The germline V gene has CDR1 MNHEY and CDR2 SVGEGT. V lost 6 bases, J lost 5 bases, and 12 bases stayed unmatched. This chain's CDR3 is CASSRGATGVETQYF. DNA for the CDR3: TGTGCCAGCAGCCGAGGGGCTACAGGGGTGGAGACCCAGTACTTC.